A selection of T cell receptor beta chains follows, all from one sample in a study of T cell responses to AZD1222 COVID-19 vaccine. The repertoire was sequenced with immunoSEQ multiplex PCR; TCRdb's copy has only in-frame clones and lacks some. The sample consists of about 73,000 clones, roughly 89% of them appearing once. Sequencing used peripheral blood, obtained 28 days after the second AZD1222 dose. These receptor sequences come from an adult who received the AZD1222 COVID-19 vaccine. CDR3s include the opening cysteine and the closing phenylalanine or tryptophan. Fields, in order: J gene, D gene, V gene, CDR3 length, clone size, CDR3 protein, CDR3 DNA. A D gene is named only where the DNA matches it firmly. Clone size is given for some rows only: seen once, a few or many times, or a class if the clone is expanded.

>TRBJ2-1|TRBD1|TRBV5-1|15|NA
CASPNPGQGMNEQFF
TGCGCCAGCCCGAACCCGGGACAGGGGATGAATGAGCAGTTCTTC
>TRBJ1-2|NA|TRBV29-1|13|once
CSVVRGMNYGYTF
TGCAGCGTTGTTAGGGGAATGAACTATGGCTACACCTTC
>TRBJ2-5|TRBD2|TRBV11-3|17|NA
CASSLGRLPGGTETQYF
TGTGCCAGCAGCTTAGGACGGTTGCCGGGAGGGACGGAGACCCAGTACTTC
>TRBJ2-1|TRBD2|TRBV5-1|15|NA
CASSLLAGEHNEQFF
TGCGCCAGCAGCTTACTAGCGGGGGAACACAATGAGCAGTTCTTC
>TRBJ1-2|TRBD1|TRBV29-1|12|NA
CSAESGTGGYTF
TGCAGCGCCGAATCCGGGACAGGTGGCTACACCTTC
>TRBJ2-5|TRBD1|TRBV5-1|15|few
CASSLLQGQVETQYF
TGCGCCAGCAGCTTGTTACAGGGGCAGGTAGAGACCCAGTACTTC
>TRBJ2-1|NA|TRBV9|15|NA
CASSGAVEAYNEQFF
TGTGCCAGCAGCGGAGCGGTGGAGGCCTACAATGAGCAGTTCTTC
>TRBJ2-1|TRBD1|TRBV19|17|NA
CASSSPRGSGSYNEQFF
TGTGCCAGTAGTTCCCCCAGGGGGTCCGGCTCCTACAATGAGCAGTTCTTC
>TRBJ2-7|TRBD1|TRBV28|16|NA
CASSPLGQGVVYEQYF
TGTGCCAGCAGCCCCTTGGGCCAGGGGGTTGTTTACGAGCAGTACTTC
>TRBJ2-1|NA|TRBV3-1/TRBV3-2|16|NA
CASSRVQGGAYNEQFF
TGTGCCAGCAGCCGCGTACAGGGAGGGGCCTACAATGAGCAGTTCTTC
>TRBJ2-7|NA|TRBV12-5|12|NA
CASGPTTYEQYF
TGTGCTAGTGGACCCACAACCTACGAGCAGTACTTC